In this sample, the clone carrying this T cell receptor (beta chain) turned up a few times. Its antigen is not known. The table came from immunoSEQ multiplex PCR; TCRdb's copy has only in-frame clones and leaves some out. This sample yields roughly 70,000 clones, of which approximately 80% are seen a single time; 0.55% to 0.75% belongs to the top ten. Trimming shortened V by 3 bases and J by 7 bases, and 7 bases separated the two germline ends. The CDR3 has 11 residues. The germline CDR1 and CDR2 sequences are DFQATT and SNEGSKA (reference sequence). This sample stems from a study of T cell clones after liver transplantation. Overall study context: As an antigen-independent comparator, third-party-reactive TCRbeta sequences came from pre-transplant mixed lymphocyte reactions. Until 12-24 months post-transplant, subjects got standard immunosuppression and no induction.

Unstimulated PBMCs were sorted into CD3+CD4+ and CD3+CD8+ populations. The study, taken as a whole, reports: Conclusions were preliminary, with small, heterogeneous patient groups.

This clonotype was sampled from a human donor who received a liver transplant. This chain joins TRBV20-1 and TRBJ2-1; no definite D call. This material consisted of CD4+ T cells from blood, taken before liver transplant. CDR3 nucleotide sequence: TGCAGTGCTAGTGTGCGGAATGAGCAGTTCTTC. As protein: CSASVRNEQFF.